The clone carrying this T cell receptor (beta chain) appeared a few times. This specimen comes from a study of spatial heterogeneity in lung cancer. Time point of the sample: sample taken at primary tumor resection. In each case, whole RNA from tumor, nontumor lung or frozen PBMC was sequenced unsorted. Every molecule of TCR cDNA had its own unique molecular identifier. In TCRdb, the 5' RACE reads were re-called with MiXCR into one record per CDR3 protein. The repertoire includes some 50,000 distinct CDR3 sequences, 10% to 15% of them detected once, and about 43% sits in the top ten. The germline V and J ends were trimmed by 2 bases and 0 bases, with 5 bases remaining between them. The CDR3 sequence is 15 residues long. Germline assignment: CDR1 MNHNS and CDR2 SASEGT.

The chain employs TRBV6-1 and TRBJ2-6; no clear D. This clonotype was sampled from a female donor with early-stage non-small cell lung cancer. The sequences come from PBMCs, collected at surgery. The CDR3 region is CASSEISSGANVLTF. CDR3 DNA sequence: TGTGCCAGCAGTGAAATCAGCTCTGGGGCCAACGTCCTGACTTTC.